This T cell receptor beta chain was identified in a study of control samples from healthy donors and cancer patients. Clones were read by immunoSEQ multiplex PCR, and TCRdb kept only the in-frame ones, dropping some. Among approximately 100,000 clones listed, about 90% were seen once. The CDR3 has 11 amino acids. CDR1 and CDR2 from the germline V gene are DFQATT and SNEGSKA (reference sequence). The V and J ends lost 5 bases and 5 bases, in that order; junction bases with no gene match: 3. This rearrangement joins TRBV20-1 to TRBJ2-7; 7 bases agree with TRBD2. Material for sequencing was blood. The receptor's source is a man aged 25 to 45 in good health. CDR3 in amino acids: CSALTSHEQYF. The CDR3 nucleotides are TGCAGTGCTCTGACTAGCCACGAGCAGTACTTC.